This T cell receptor beta chain was sequenced for a study of blood T cell repertoires in COVID-19. Study background: From T cells, B-cell-depleted T cells, or PBMCs came the material, which was cDNA or gDNA.

V gave up 2 bases and J gave up 2 bases, with 11 bases separating them. This CDR3 has 15 residues. Germline values: CDR1 SGHTA, CDR2 FQGNSA. The protocol was immunoSEQ multiplex PCR, while the TCRdb copy is restricted to in-frame clones and leaves out a portion. Among about 75,000 clones listed, 88% were seen once. This chain joins TRBV7-2 and TRBJ2-3; D remains unclear. Sequences were obtained from peripheral blood. The TCR was taken from a human donor in a cohort sampled during active COVID-19. CDR3 sequence reads: CASSLLSLTTDTQYF. The CDR3 DNA reads TGTGCCAGCAGCTTACTTAGCCTTACCACAGATACGCAGTATTTT.